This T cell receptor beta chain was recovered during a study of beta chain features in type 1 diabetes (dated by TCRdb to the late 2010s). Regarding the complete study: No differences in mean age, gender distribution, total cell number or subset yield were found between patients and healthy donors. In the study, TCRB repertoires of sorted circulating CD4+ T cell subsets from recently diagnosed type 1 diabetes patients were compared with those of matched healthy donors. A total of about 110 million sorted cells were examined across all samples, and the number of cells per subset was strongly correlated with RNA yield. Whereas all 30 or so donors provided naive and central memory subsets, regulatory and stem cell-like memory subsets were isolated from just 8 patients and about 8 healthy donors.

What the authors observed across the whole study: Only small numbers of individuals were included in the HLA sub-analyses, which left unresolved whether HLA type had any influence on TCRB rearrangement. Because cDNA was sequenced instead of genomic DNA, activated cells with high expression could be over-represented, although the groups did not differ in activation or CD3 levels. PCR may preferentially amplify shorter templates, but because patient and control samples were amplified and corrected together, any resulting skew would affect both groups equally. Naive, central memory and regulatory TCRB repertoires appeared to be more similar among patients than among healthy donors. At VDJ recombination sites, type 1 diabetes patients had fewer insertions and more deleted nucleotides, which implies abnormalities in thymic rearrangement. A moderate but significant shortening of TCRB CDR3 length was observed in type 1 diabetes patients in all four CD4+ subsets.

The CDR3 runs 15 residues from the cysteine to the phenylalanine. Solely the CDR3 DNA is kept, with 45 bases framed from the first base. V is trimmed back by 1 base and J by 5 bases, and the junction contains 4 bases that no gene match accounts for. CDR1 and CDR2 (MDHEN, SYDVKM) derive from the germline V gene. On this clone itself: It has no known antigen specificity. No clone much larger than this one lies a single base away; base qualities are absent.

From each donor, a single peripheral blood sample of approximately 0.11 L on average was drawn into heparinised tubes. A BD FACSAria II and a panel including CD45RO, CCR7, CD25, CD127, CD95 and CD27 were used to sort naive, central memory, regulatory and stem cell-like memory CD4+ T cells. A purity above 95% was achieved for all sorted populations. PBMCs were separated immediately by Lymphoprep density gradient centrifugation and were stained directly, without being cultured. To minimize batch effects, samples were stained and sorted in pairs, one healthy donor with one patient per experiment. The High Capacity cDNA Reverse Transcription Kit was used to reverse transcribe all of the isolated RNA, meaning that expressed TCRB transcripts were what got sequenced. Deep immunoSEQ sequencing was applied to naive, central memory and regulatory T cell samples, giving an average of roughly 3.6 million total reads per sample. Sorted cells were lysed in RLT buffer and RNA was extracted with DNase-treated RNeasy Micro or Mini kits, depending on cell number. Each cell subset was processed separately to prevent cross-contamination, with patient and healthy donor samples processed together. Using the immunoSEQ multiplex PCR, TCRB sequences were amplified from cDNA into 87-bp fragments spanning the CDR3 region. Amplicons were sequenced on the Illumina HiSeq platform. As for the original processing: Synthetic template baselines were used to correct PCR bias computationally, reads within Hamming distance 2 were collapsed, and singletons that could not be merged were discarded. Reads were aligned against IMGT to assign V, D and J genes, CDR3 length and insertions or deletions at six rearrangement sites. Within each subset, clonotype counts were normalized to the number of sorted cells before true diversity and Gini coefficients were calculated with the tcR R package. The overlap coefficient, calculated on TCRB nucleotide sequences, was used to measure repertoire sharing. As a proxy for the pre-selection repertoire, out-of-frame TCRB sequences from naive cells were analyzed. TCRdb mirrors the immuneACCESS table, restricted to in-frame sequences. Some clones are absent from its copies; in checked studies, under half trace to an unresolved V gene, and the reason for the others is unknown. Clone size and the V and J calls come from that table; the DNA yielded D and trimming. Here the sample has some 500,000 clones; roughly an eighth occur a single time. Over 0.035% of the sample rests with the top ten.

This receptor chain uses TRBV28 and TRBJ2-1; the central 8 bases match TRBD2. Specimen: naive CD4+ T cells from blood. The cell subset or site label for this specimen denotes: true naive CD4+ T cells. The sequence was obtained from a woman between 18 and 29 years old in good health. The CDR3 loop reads CASSLYGGGNNEQFF. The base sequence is TGTGCCAGCAGTTTATATGGCGGGGGGAACAATGAGCAGTTCTTC. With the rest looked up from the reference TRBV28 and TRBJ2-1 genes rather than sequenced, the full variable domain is DVKVTQSSRYLVKRTGEKVFLECVQDMDHENMFWYRQDPGLGLRLIYFSYDVKMKEKGDIPEGYSVSREKKERFSLILESASTNQTSMYLCASSLYGGGNNEQFFGPGTRLTVL.